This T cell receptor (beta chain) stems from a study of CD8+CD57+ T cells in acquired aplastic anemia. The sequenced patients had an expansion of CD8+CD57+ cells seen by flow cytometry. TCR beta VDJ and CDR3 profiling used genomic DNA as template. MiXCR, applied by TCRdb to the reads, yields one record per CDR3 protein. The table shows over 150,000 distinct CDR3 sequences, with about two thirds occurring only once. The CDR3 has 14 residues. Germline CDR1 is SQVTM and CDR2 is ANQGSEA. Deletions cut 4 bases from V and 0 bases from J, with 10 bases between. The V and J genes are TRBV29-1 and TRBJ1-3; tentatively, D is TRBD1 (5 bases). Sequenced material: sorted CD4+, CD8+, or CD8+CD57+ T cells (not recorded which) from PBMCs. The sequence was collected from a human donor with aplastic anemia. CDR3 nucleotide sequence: TGCAGCGTTGGGGGCAGGAGCTCTGGAAACACCATATATTTT. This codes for CSVGGRSSGNTIYF.